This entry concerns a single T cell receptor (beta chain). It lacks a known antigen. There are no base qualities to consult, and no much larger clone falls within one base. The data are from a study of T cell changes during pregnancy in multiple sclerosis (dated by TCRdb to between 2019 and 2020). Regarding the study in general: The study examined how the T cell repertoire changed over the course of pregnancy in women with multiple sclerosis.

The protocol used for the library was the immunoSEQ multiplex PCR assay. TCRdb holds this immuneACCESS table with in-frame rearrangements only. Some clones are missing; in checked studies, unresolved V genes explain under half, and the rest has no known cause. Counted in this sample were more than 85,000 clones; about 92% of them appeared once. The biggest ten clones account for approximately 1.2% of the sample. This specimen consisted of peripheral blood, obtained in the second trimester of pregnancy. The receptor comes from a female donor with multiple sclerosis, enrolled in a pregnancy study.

The bases are TGTGCCAGCAGTGAAGAGGGGCAGACTGAAGCTTTCTTT. Its protein product is CASSEEGQTEAFF. The chain is assembled from TRBV6-1 and TRBJ1-1, and the D gene may be TRBD1, 5 bases matching. The CDR3 runs 13 amino acids, cysteine and phenylalanine included. CDR3 DNA is the only sequence kept; it has 39 bases, read in frame from the first base. V is shortened by 1 base, J by 5 bases, and the region joining them spans 8 bases. CDR1 and CDR2, per the germline V gene, are MNHNS and SASEGT.